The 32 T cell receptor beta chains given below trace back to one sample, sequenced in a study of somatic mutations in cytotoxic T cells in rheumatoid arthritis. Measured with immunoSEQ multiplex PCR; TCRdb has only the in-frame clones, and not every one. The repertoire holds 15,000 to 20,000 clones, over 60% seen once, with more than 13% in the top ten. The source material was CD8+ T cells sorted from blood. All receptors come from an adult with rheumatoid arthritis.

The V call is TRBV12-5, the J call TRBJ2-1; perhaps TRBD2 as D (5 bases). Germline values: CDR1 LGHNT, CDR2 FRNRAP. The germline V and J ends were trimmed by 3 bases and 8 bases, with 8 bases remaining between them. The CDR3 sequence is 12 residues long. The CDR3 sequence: CASGFSSDEQFF. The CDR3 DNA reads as TGTGCTAGTGGTTTTAGTAGCGATGAGCAGTTCTTC.

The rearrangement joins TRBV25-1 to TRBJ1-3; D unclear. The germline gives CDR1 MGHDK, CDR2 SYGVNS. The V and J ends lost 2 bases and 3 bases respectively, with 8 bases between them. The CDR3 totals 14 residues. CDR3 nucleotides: TGTGCCAGCAGTGAACGTGGATTTGGAAACACCATATATTTT. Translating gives CASSERGFGNTIYF.

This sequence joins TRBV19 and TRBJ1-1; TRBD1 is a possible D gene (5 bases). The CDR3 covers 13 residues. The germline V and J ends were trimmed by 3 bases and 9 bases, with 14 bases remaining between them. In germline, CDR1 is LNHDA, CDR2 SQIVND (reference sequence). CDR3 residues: CASSIPGTGKAFF. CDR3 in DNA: TGTGCCAGTAGTATCCCGGGGACGGGAAAAGCTTTCTTT.

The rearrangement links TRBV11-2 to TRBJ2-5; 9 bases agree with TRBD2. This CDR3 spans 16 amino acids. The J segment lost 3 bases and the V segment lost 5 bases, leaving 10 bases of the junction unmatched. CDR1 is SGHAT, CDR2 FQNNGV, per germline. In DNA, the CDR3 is TGTGCCAGCAGCCCCCCGGGAGCGGGGGGCGAAGAGACCCAGTACTTC. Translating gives CASSPPGAGGEETQYF.

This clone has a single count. The CDR3 protein is CASSVVSHWRDTQYF. The CDR3 bases are TGTGCCAGCAGCGTAGTGTCCCACTGGAGAGATACGCAGTATTTT. This rearrangement joins TRBV9 to TRBJ2-3; D uncertain. The CDR3 is made up of 15 amino acids. Trimming removed 0 bases from V and 5 bases from J, with 13 bases in between. Germline lookup yields CDR1 SGDLS and CDR2 YYNGEE.

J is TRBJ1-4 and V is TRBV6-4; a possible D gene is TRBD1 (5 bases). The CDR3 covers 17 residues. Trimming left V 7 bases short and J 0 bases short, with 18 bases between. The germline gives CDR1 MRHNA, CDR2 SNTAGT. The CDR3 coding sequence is TGTGCCAGCAACTACCCACCGGGGACTGCAACTAATGAAAAACTGTTTTTT. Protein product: CASNYPPGTATNEKLFF.

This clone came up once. DNA of the CDR3: TGTGCTAGTGGTTTGGTAAAAGCAAAGCAGTACTTC. Translated, it gives CASGLVKAKQYF. J is TRBJ2-7 and V is TRBV12-5; D gene unclear. V lost 0 bases to trimming and J lost 8 bases, with 8 bases between them. Germline V gene data show CDR1 as LGHNT and CDR2 as FRNRAP. The CDR3 is 12 residues long.

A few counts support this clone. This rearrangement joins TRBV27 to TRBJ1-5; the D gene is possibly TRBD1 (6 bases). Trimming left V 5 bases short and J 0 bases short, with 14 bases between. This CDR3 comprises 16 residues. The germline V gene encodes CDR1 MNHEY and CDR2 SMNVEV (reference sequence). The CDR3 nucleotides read TGTGCCAGCAGTCTCGGGACACCACTTAGCAATCAGCCCCAGCATTTT. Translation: CASSLGTPLSNQPQHF.

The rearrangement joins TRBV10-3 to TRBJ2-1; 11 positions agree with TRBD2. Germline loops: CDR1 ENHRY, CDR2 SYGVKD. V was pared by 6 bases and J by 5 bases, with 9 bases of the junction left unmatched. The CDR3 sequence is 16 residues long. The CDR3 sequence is CAISKPLAGENNEQFF. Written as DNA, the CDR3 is TGTGCCATCAGCAAGCCACTAGCGGGGGAGAACAATGAGCAGTTCTTC.

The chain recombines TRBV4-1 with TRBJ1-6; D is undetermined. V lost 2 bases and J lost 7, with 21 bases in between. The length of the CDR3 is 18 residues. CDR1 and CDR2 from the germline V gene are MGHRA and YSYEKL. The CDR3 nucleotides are TGCGCCAGCAGCCAAATCCACGGCTTTACCTCTACCAATTCACCCCTCCACTTT. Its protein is CASSQIHGFTSTNSPLHF.

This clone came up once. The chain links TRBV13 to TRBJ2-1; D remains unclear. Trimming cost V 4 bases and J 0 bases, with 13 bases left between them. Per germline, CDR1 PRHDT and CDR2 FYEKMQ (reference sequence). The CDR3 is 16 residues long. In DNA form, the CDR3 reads TGTGCCAGCAGCTCTCTACACAAGAGCTCCTACAATGAGCAGTTCTTC. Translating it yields CASSSLHKSSYNEQFF.

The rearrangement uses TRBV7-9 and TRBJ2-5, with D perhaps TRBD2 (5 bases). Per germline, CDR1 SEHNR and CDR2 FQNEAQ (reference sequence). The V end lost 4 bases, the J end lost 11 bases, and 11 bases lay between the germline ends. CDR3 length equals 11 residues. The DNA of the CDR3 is TGTGCCAGCAGCTCGGGGTGGGAGCAGTACTTC. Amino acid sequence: CASSSGWEQYF.

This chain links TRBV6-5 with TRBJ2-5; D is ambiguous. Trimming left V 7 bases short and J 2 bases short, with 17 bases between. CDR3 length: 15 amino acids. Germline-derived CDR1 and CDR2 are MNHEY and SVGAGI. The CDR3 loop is CASTPGWLIQETQYF. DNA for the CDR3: TGTGCCAGCACCCCTGGGTGGCTGATACAAGAGACCCAGTACTTC.

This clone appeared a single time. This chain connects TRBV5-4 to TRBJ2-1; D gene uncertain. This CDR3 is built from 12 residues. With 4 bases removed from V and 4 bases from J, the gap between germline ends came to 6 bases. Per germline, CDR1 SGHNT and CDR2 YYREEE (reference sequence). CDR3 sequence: CASSPTYNEQFF. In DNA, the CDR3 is TGTGCCAGCAGCCCGACTTACAATGAGCAGTTCTTC.

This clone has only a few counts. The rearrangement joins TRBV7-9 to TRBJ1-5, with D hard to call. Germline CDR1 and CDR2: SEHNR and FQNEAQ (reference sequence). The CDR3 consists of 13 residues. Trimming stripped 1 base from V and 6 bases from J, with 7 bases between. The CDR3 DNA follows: TGTGCCAGCAGCTTAGGGATCGGTCAGCCCCAGCATTTT. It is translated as CASSLGIGQPQHF.

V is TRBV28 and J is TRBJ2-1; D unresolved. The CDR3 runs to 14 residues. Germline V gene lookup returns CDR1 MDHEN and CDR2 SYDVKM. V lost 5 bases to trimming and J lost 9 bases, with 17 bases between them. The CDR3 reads CASSLGDSYSEQFF. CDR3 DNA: TGTGCCAGCAGTCTAGGAGACTCGTACTCTGAGCAGTTCTTC.

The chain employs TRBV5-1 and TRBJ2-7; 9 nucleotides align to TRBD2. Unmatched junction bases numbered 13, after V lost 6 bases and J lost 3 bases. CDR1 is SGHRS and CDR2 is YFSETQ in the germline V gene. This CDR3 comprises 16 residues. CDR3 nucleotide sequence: TGCGCCAGCACCCCCTCCCTAATAGCGGGGGTCTACGAGCAGTACTTC. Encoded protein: CASTPSLIAGVYEQYF.

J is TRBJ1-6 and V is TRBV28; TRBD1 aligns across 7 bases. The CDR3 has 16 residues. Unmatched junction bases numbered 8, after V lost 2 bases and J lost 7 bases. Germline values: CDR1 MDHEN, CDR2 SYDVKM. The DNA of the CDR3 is TGTGCCAGCAGTTTAGCGACGGGACAGACAAATTCACCCCTCCACTTT. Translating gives CASSLATGQTNSPLHF.

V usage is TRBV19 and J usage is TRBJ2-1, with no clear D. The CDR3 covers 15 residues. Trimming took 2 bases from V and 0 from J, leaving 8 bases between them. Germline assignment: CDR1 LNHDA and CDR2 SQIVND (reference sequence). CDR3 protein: CASSISSYSYNEQFF. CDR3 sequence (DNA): TGTGCCAGTAGTATATCTTCCTACTCCTACAATGAGCAGTTCTTC.

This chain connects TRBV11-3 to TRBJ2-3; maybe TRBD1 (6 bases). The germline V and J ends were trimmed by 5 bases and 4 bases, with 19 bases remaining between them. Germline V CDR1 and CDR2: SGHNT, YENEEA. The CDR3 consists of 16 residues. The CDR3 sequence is CASSAEGGVWADTQYF. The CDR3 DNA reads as TGTGCCAGCAGCGCCGAAGGGGGTGTTTGGGCAGATACGCAGTATTTT.

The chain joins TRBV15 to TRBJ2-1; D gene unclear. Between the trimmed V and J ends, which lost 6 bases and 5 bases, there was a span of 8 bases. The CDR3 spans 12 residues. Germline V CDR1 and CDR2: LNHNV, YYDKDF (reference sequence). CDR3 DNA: TGTGCCACCAGGGCAACCAACAATGAGCAGTTCTTC. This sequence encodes CATRATNNEQFF.

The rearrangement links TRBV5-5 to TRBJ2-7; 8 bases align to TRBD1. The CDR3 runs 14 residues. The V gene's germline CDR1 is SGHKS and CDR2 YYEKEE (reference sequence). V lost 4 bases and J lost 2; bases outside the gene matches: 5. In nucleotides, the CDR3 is TGTGCCAGCAGCCCCCCACAGGGGGCCTACGAGCAGTACTTC. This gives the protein CASSPPQGAYEQYF.

The CDR3 DNA sequence: TGTGCCAGCAGCCCCGGACTAGCGGGAGGCACAGATACGCAGTATTTT. Residues: CASSPGLAGGTDTQYF. This chain links TRBV14 with TRBJ2-3; 13 nucleotides match TRBD2. CDR3 size: 16 residues. CDR1 is SGHDN and CDR2 is FVKESK in the germline V gene. V dropped 4 bases and J dropped 1; count of bases not matched to a gene: 2.

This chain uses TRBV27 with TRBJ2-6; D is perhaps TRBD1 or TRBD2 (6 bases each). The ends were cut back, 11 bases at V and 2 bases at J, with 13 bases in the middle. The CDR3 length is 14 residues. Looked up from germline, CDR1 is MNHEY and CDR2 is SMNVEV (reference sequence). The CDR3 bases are TGTGCCTCCACTGGGGGGCCTGGGGCCAACGTCCTGACTTTC. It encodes CASTGGPGANVLTF.

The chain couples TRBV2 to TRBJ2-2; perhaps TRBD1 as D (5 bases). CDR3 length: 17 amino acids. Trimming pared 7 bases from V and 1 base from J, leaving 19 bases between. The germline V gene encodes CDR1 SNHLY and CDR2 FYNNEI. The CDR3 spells CASTLEWGSLNTGELFF. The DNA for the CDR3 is TGTGCCAGCACCCTCGAATGGGGCAGCCTGAACACCGGGGAGCTGTTTTTT.

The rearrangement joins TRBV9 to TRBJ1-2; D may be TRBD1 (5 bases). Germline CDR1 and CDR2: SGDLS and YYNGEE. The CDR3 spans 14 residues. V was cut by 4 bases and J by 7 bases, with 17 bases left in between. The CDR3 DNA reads TGTGCCAGCAGCCCCCAGGGTGGAGCAGGTGGCTACACCTTC. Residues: CASSPQGGAGGYTF.

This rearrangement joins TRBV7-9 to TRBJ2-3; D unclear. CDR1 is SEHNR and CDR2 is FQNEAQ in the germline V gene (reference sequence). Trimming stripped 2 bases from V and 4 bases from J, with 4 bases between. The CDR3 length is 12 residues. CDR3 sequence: CASSLMSDTQYF. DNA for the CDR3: TGTGCCAGCAGCTTAATGTCAGATACGCAGTATTTT.

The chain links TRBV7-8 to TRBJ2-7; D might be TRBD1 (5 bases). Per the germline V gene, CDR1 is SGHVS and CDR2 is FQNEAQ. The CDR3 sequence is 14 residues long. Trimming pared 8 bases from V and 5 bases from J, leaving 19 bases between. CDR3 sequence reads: CASSPGRAPDEQYF. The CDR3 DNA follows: TGTGCCAGCTCGCCAGGCAGGGCCCCTGACGAGCAGTACTTC.

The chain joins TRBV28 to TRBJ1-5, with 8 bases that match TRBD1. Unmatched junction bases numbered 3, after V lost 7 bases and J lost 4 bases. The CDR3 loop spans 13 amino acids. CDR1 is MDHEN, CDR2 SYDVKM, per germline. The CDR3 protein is CASTGTGNQPQHF. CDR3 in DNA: TGTGCCAGCACAGGGACAGGTAATCAGCCCCAGCATTTT.

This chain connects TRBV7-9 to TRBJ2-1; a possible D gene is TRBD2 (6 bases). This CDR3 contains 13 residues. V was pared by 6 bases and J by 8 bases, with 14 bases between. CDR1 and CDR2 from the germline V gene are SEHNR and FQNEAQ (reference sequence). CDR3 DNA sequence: TGTGCCAGCAGACCCGAAGGAGGGGATGAGCAGTTCTTC. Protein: CASRPEGGDEQFF.

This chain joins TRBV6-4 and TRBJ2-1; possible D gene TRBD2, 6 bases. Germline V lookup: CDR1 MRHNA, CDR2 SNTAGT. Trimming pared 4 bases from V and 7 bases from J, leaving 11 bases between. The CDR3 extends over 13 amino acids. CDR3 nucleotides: TGTGCCAGCAGTGCGGGAGAGCAGAATGAGCAGTTCTTC. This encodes CASSAGEQNEQFF.

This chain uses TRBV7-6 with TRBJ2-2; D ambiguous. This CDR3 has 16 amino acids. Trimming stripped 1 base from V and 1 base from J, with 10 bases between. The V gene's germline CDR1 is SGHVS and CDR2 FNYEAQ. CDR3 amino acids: CASSLEEVGNTGELFF. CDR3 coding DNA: TGTGCCAGCAGCTTAGAAGAAGTCGGGAACACCGGGGAGCTGTTTTTT.